The 32 T cell receptor beta chains reported below all come from one sample, sequenced in a study of CD4+ T cells in melanoma. Data came from immunoSEQ multiplex PCR; TCRdb stores just in-frame clones and leaves some out. This table holds 9,000 to 10,000 clones, 69% found once. The sequencing input was peripheral blood. The receptor source for this set is a human donor with melanoma.

The chain is built from TRBV25-1 and TRBJ2-3; 10 bases align to TRBD2. V lost 4 bases, J lost 4 bases, and 2 bases stayed unmatched. Germline lookup yields CDR1 MGHDK and CDR2 SYGVNS. The CDR3 is made up of 14 amino acids. Here the CDR3 reads CASSAGTSADTQYF. Here the CDR3 DNA reads TGTGCCAGCAGTGCCGGGACTAGCGCAGATACGCAGTATTTT.

The rearrangement uses TRBV28 and TRBJ2-4, with 7 bases matching TRBD1. The length of the CDR3 is 12 residues. Germline V gene sequence: CDR1 MDHEN, CDR2 SYDVKM. Losses at the gene ends were 5 bases for V and 8 bases for J; bases not matched to a gene: 3. CDR3 in DNA: TGTGCCAGCAGTGCACAGGGGTACATTCAGTACTTC. Translation gives CASSAQGYIQYF.

V gene TRBV28 combines with J gene TRBJ1-4; D not certain. Germline-derived CDR1 and CDR2 are MDHEN and SYDVKM. Trimming took 3 bases from V and 6 from J, leaving 11 bases between them. The length of the CDR3 is 14 residues. The CDR3 DNA reads as TGTGCCAGCAGTTTCAACAGATGGGATGAAAAACTGTTTTTT. Encoded protein: CASSFNRWDEKLFF.

This chain links TRBV6-4 with TRBJ1-2; the D gene is possibly TRBD1 (6 bases). The germline gives CDR1 MRHNA, CDR2 SNTAGT. The ends were cut back, 10 bases at V and 5 bases at J, with 14 bases in the middle. There are 12 residues in the CDR3. For the CDR3, the DNA is TGTGCCACCCAGACAGGAATATATGGCTACACCTTC. Its translation: CATQTGIYGYTF.

The chain has TRBV2 and TRBJ1-1; TRBD1 might be the D (5 bases). Germline V lookup: CDR1 SNHLY, CDR2 FYNNEI. The CDR3 extends over 14 amino acids. Trimming took off 2 bases at V and 4 bases at J, with 11 bases between the two ends. CDR3 sequence reads: CASSERRGFTEAFF. In DNA, the CDR3 is TGTGCCAGCAGTGAACGGAGGGGCTTCACTGAAGCTTTCTTT.

The J gene is TRBJ1-1, the V gene TRBV6-5, with D perhaps TRBD1 (5 bases). CDR1 and CDR2 from the germline V gene are MNHEY and SVGAGI. The CDR3 runs 13 residues. The V end lost 5 bases, the J end lost 0 bases, and 7 bases lay between the germline ends. This CDR3 is CASSGTLNTEAFF. As DNA, the CDR3 is TGTGCCAGCAGTGGGACGCTGAACACTGAAGCTTTCTTT.

The genes are TRBV18 and TRBJ2-3; TRBD2 matches at 7 bases. Trimming at V came to 0 bases and at J to 10 bases, leaving 10 bases not matched to a gene. Germline V gene sequence: CDR1 KGHSH, CDR2 LQKENI. This CDR3 is built from 15 residues. As DNA, the CDR3 is TGTGCCAGCTCACCACCGGCGGGGGTGACTGGTGCGCAGTATTTT. Amino acid sequence: CASSPPAGVTGAQYF.

This clone was detected only a few times. The J gene is TRBJ2-1, the V gene TRBV15; D is ambiguous. The CDR3 extends over 14 amino acids. CDR1 and CDR2 from the germline V gene are LNHNV and YYDKDF (reference sequence). V lost 2 bases and J 8 bases, leaving 13 bases between the germline ends. CDR3 sequence reads: CATSRLSTLDEQFF. The CDR3 nucleotides read TGTGCCACCAGCAGACTCTCTACTTTGGATGAGCAGTTCTTC. Supplemented by reference TRBV15 and TRBJ2-1, the full variable domain reads DAMVIQNPRYQVTQFGKPVTLSCSQTLNHNVMYWYQQKSSQAPKLLFHYYDKDFNNEADTPDNFQSRRPNTSFCFLDIRSPGLGDTAMYLCATSRLSTLDEQFFGPGTRLTVL.

The chain uses TRBV27 and TRBJ1-6; possible D gene TRBD1, 6 bases. The V gene's germline CDR1 is MNHEY and CDR2 SMNVEV (reference sequence). V lost 2 bases and J lost 5, with 16 bases in between. The CDR3 contains 17 residues. CDR3 region: CASSLLHQGRNNSPLHF. As DNA, the CDR3 is TGTGCCAGCAGTTTACTTCACCAGGGGAGGAATAATTCACCCCTCCACTTT.

V usage is TRBV6-5 and J usage is TRBJ2-5; possible D gene TRBD1, 6 bases. V was clipped by 5 bases and J by 3 bases, with 13 bases between them. This CDR3 spans 14 amino acids. The V gene's germline CDR1 is MNHEY and CDR2 SVGAGI. CDR3 in amino acids: CASSQGAGEETQYF. In DNA, the CDR3 is TGTGCCAGCAGTCAAGGGGCAGGGGAAGAGACCCAGTACTTC.

This clone was seen only a few times. The chain combines TRBV25-1 with TRBJ1-2; D is unresolved. The CDR3 extends over 13 amino acids. CDR1 and CDR2 from the germline V gene are MGHDK and SYGVNS. V dropped 8 bases and J dropped 8 bases, with 18 bases sitting between them. Here the CDR3 DNA reads TGTGCCAGCTCCGGGGATCTCCTCCAGGGCTACACCTTC. This codes for CASSGDLLQGYTF.

The J gene is TRBJ1-1, the V gene TRBV7-3; D is ambiguous. CDR1 is SGHTA, CDR2 FQGTGA, per germline. V dropped 2 bases and J dropped 1 base, with 5 bases sitting between them. CDR3 length: 13 amino acids. The CDR3 reads CASSLDTNTEAFF. CDR3 bases: TGTGCCAGCAGCTTAGACACGAACACTGAAGCTTTCTTT.

This sequence joins TRBV7-6 and TRBJ2-3; the match to TRBD2 covers 14 bases. This CDR3 is 18 amino acids long. Per germline, CDR1 SGHVS and CDR2 FNYEAQ. The J segment lost 1 base and the V segment lost 5 bases, leaving 8 bases of the junction unmatched. CDR3 region: CASSEGLAGGPGTDTQYF. The CDR3 coding sequence is TGTGCCAGCAGCGAAGGACTAGCGGGGGGCCCAGGCACAGATACGCAGTATTTT.

This chain connects TRBV6-1 to TRBJ1-2, with 12 bases lining up with TRBD1. The CDR3 has 14 amino acids. Germline trimming cut 6 bases from V and 7 bases from J; bases unmatched to any gene: 6. CDR1 is MNHNS, CDR2 SASEGT, per germline. The DNA for the CDR3 is TGTGCCAGCAGGGCGGGGACAGGGGGCGGTGGCTACACCTTC. Translated: CASRAGTGGGGYTF.

V is TRBV7-6 and J is TRBJ2-1; a weak D match, TRBD2 (6 bases). The CDR3 is 12 residues long. Germline CDR1 reads SGHVS; CDR2 reads FNYEAQ. V was cut by 4 bases and J by 8 bases, with 9 bases left in between. CDR3 DNA: TGTGCCAGCAGCTCGCGGGGTGATGAGCAGTTCTTC. Its translation is CASSSRGDEQFF.

In its sample, this clone is medium-sized. The gene calls are TRBV4-1 and TRBJ2-1, with D tentatively TRBD2 (7 bases). Germline CDR1 MGHRA, CDR2 YSYEKL. CDR3 size: 16 residues. The germline V and J ends were trimmed by 4 bases and 5 bases, with 18 bases remaining between them. In DNA form, the CDR3 reads TGCGCCAGCAGCCGACATTGGGGGGGGGCCCACAATGAGCAGTTCTTC. Translation gives CASSRHWGGAHNEQFF.

This sequence joins TRBV4-2 and TRBJ2-7, with TRBD2 as a possible D gene (7 bases). V lost 0 bases to trimming and J lost 6 bases, with 18 bases between them. The germline V gene encodes CDR1 LGHNA and CDR2 YNFKEQ. This CDR3 has 16 residues. DNA of the CDR3: TGTGCCAGCAGCCAAGATCTTGCGGGGGCCCGGGGCGAGCAGTACTTC. This sequence encodes CASSQDLAGARGEQYF.

This chain connects TRBV11-2 to TRBJ1-2; TRBD1 is a possible D gene (5 bases). This CDR3 has 13 residues. Germline-derived CDR1 and CDR2 are SGHAT and FQNNGV. Between the trimmed V and J ends, which lost 6 bases and 8 bases, there was a span of 16 bases. The CDR3 region is CASSFQGGRGYTF. CDR3 nucleotide sequence: TGTGCCAGCAGTTTTCAGGGAGGTCGCGGCTACACCTTC.

The chain recombines TRBV28 with TRBJ1-6; D is uncertain. The V end lost 3 bases, the J end lost 2 bases, and 8 bases lay between the germline ends. Germline V gene lookup returns CDR1 MDHEN and CDR2 SYDVKM. This CDR3 contains 15 residues. The CDR3 DNA sequence: TGTGCCAGCAGTTTTCGGGAGGCCTATAATTCACCCCTCCACTTT. Amino acids: CASSFREAYNSPLHF. Full variable domain (missing parts from reference TRBV28 and TRBJ1-6): DVKVTQSSRYLVKRTGEKVFLECVQDMDHENMFWYRQDPGLGLRLIYFSYDVKMKEKGDIPEGYSVSREKKERFSLILESASTNQTSMYLCASSFREAYNSPLHFGNGTRLTVT.

This clone was found once. The J gene is TRBJ2-1, the V gene TRBV28; 7 nucleotides agree with TRBD1. Germline V gene lookup returns CDR1 MDHEN and CDR2 SYDVKM. The CDR3 is 12 residues long. Unmatched junction bases numbered 3, after V lost 2 bases and J lost 11 bases. CDR3 protein: CASSLRDRKQFF. DNA of the CDR3: TGTGCCAGCAGTTTACGGGACAGAAAGCAGTTCTTC.

V and J are TRBV9 and TRBJ2-5; 7 bases agree with TRBD2. J was trimmed by 1 base and V by 3 bases; bases with no gene match: 9. Germline V gene sequence: CDR1 SGDLS, CDR2 YYNGEE. This CDR3 has 16 residues. The CDR3 region has the DNA TGTGCCAGCAGCGAAATGGGAGGGCAAAGCCAAGAGACCCAGTACTTC. This encodes CASSEMGGQSQETQYF.

The chain joins TRBV5-6 to TRBJ2-7, with D hard to call. Germline-derived CDR1 and CDR2 are SGHDT and YYEEEE. V lost 4 bases to trimming and J lost 0 bases, with 17 bases between them. This CDR3 comprises 16 residues. Here the CDR3 DNA reads TGTGCCAGCAGCCACTTTAGGGCAGACCGCTCCTACGAGCAGTACTTC. This sequence encodes CASSHFRADRSYEQYF.

The gene calls are TRBV30 and TRBJ1-3, with D possibly being TRBD1 (6 bases). The CDR3 runs to 13 residues. Germline lookup yields CDR1 GTSNPN and CDR2 SVGIG (reference sequence). V was pared by 2 bases and J by 7 bases, with 12 bases between. The chain's CDR3 is CAWSSQGGNTIYF. The CDR3, as DNA: TGTGCCTGGAGTTCACAGGGAGGGAACACCATATATTTT. Complete variable domain (other parts from reference TRBV30 and TRBJ1-3): SQTIHQWPATLVQPVGSPLSLECTVEGTSNPNLYWYRQAAGRGLQLLFYSVGIGQISSEVPQNLSASRPQDRQFILSSKKLLLSDSGFYLCAWSSQGGNTIYFGEGSWLTVV.

This clone was found a few times. The V call is TRBV28, the J call TRBJ2-7; D not resolved. V dropped 2 bases and J dropped 5 bases, with 4 bases sitting between them. The germline V gene has CDR1 MDHEN and CDR2 SYDVKM. The CDR3 runs to 11 residues. The CDR3 DNA reads as TGTGCCAGCAGTTTAACGGACGAGCAGTACTTC. It is translated as CASSLTDEQYF.

The genes are TRBV5-6 and TRBJ1-2; no definite D call. The CDR3 runs 14 residues. The germline V gene has CDR1 SGHDT and CDR2 YYEEEE. Trimming left V 4 bases short and J 5 bases short, with 15 bases between. In DNA form, the CDR3 reads TGTGCCAGCAGCCCAAGGAACACCTGGTATGGCTACACCTTC. It translates to CASSPRNTWYGYTF.

Note on this clone: One end of the junction fails to match germline, which may point to a read error. V is TRBV7-7 and J is TRBJ1-6; 9 bases are shared with TRBD1. In germline, CDR1 is SSHAT, CDR2 FNYEAQ (reference sequence). The length of the CDR3 is 17 residues. CDR3 sequence (DNA): TGTGCTAGCAGCTCACCCGGGACAGGGACGGCCCATTCACCCCTCCACTTT. Protein sequence: CASSSPGTGTAHSPLHF. Full variable domain (remainder filled in from reference TRBV7-7 and TRBJ1-6): GAGVSQSPRYKVTKRGQDVTLRCDPISSHATLYWYQQALGQGPEFLTYFNYEAQPDKSGLPSDRFSAERPEGSISTLTIQRTEQRDSAMYRCASSSPGTGTAHSPLHFGNGTRLTVT.

V usage is TRBV11-2 and J usage is TRBJ1-3; D is ambiguous. The CDR3 extends over 16 amino acids. V dropped 4 bases and J dropped 3 bases, with 16 bases sitting between them. Per the germline V gene, CDR1 is SGHAT and CDR2 is FQNNGV. The CDR3, as DNA: TGTGCCAGCAGCTCTTTAGGGAAATCACATGGAAACACCATATATTTT. Translation: CASSSLGKSHGNTIYF.

The chain joins TRBV5-4 to TRBJ1-6; a weak D match, TRBD1 (6 bases). V was trimmed by 1 base and J by 10 bases, leaving 18 bases between them. Germline CDR1 reads SGHNT; CDR2 reads YYREEE (reference sequence). The CDR3 has 16 amino acids. DNA for the CDR3: TGTGCCAGCAGCTTGTCCACTCAGGGGCTACGCTCACCCCTCCACTTT. This translates into CASSLSTQGLRSPLHF.

The chain couples TRBV21-1 to TRBJ2-7; the table names TRBD1, a call not compared with the DNA. TRBV21-1 represents a pseudogene. This CDR3 has 14 residues. CDR3 residues: CASSKFDSWYEQYF. The CDR3 DNA reads as TGTGCCAGCAGCAAATTTGACAGTTGGTACGAGCAGTACTTC.

The rearrangement uses TRBV7-6 and TRBJ1-2, with TRBD1 identical over 8 bases. The CDR3 runs to 16 residues. V was clipped by 1 base and J by 3 bases; unmatched bases: 7. The V gene's germline CDR1 is SGHVS and CDR2 FNYEAQ. CDR3 residues: CASSLDRDRPDYGYTF. DNA of the CDR3: TGTGCCAGCAGCTTAGACCGGGACAGGCCGGACTATGGCTACACCTTC. The whole variable domain, filled in from reference TRBV7-6 and TRBJ1-2, reads GAGVSQSPRYKVTKRGQDVALRCDPISGHVSLYWYRQALGQGPEFLTYFNYEAQQDKSGLPNDRFSAERPEGSISTLTIQRTEQRDSAMYRCASSLDRDRPDYGYTFGSGTRLTVV.

This clone appeared a single time. The rearrangement uses TRBV10-3 and TRBJ1-1; TRBD1 is a possible D gene (5 bases). The length of the CDR3 is 15 residues. The germline V gene encodes CDR1 ENHRY and CDR2 SYGVKD. V lost 3 bases to trimming and J lost 13 bases, with 24 bases between them. CDR3 residues: CAISESAGVSWGGFF. Here the CDR3 DNA reads TGTGCCATCAGTGAATCGGCGGGGGTGAGCTGGGGTGGTTTCTTT.

This chain connects TRBV20-1 to TRBJ2-1; D ambiguous. The CDR3 runs 11 residues. CDR1 DFQATT and CDR2 SNEGSKA come from the germline V gene (reference sequence). This CDR3 reads CRPSRHNEQFF. CDR3 coding DNA: TGCAGGCCCTCGAGGCACAATGAGCAGTTCTTC.